The 10 T cell receptor beta chains given below trace back to one sample, sequenced in a study of T cell responses to AZD1222 COVID-19 vaccine listed by TCRdb under 2021. The time point label for this specimen denotes: baseline before first vaccination. The library relied on the immunoSEQ multiplex PCR assay. The table comes from immuneACCESS by way of TCRdb, which keeps in-frame sequences with V and J called. Part of the clones is missing from these tables; in studies checked, under half for an unresolved V gene and the rest for unknown reasons. The sample table records about 180,000 clones; roughly 88% of these occur just once. 0.49% of the sample is taken by the ten largest. The material was peripheral blood, obtained on day 0 of AZD1222 vaccination. The receptors shown here come from an adult in good health.

This rearrangement joins TRBV11-2 to TRBJ1-5; the D gene is possibly TRBD1 (5 bases). Germline V gives CDR1 SGHAT, CDR2 FQNNGV. V was pared by 4 bases and J by 2 bases, with 15 bases between. This CDR3 has 16 residues. This CDR3 is CASSWGGGGGNQPQHF. The DNA of the CDR3 is TGTGCCAGCAGCTGGGGCGGCGGTGGAGGCAATCAGCCCCAGCATTTT.

This chain links TRBV6-5 with TRBJ2-1, with 9 bases lining up with TRBD1. J lost 7 bases, V lost 7 bases, and 5 bases had no gene match. The CDR3 covers 13 residues. Germline CDR1 and CDR2: MNHEY and SVGAGI. In nucleotides, the CDR3 is TGTGCCAGCACACCGGGACAGGGTAATGAGCAGTTCTTC. Translating gives CASTPGQGNEQFF.

This clone was picked up one time. The chain carries TRBV7-8 and TRBJ2-1; D gene uncertain. CDR3 size: 13 residues. V was clipped by 2 bases and J by 9 bases, with 11 bases between them. Germline CDR1 and CDR2: SGHVS and FQNEAQ. In nucleotides, the CDR3 is TGTGCCAGCAGCTTAAGAGGCACTCTTGAGCAGTTCTTC. It yields the protein CASSLRGTLEQFF.

The chain couples TRBV7-8 to TRBJ1-3; weak D call: TRBD1 (5 bases). V lost 5 bases to trimming and J lost 0 bases, with 11 bases between them. The V gene's germline CDR1 is SGHVS and CDR2 FQNEAQ. This CDR3 has 15 residues. This CDR3 is CASSPYRSSGNTIYF. The CDR3 nucleotides are TGTGCCAGCAGCCCATACAGGAGCTCTGGAAACACCATATATTTT.

The J gene is TRBJ1-1, the V gene TRBV7-3; D remains ambiguous. V dropped 5 bases and J dropped 6 bases, with 10 bases sitting between them. Germline V lookup: CDR1 SGHTA, CDR2 FQGTGA. This CDR3 spans 12 amino acids. CDR3 region: CASSAPPAEAFF. DNA of the CDR3: TGTGCCAGCAGCGCTCCGCCTGCTGAAGCTTTCTTT. The full variable domain, completed using reference TRBV7-3 and TRBJ1-1, is GAGVSQTPSNKVTEKGKYVELRCDPISGHTALYWYRQSLGQGPEFLIYFQGTGAADDSGLPNDRFFAVRPEGSVSTLKIQRTERGDSAVYLCASSAPPAEAFFGQGTRLTVV.

The chain has TRBV9 and TRBJ2-1, with a possible D match to TRBD1 (5 bases). The CDR3 length is 14 residues. V was pared by 4 bases and J by 3 bases, with 11 bases between. The germline V gene has CDR1 SGDLS and CDR2 YYNGEE. The CDR3 loop reads CASSPQGFYNEQFF. As DNA, the CDR3 is TGTGCCAGCAGCCCCCAGGGTTTCTACAATGAGCAGTTCTTC.

The chain combines TRBV28 with TRBJ1-2, with 8 bases fitting TRBD1. J was trimmed by 8 bases and V by 2 bases; bases with no gene match: 7. CDR1 is MDHEN, CDR2 SYDVKM, per germline. The CDR3 consists of 14 residues. The CDR3 protein is CASSLPGGAGGYTF. The CDR3 DNA sequence: TGTGCCAGCAGTTTACCAGGGGGCGCCGGGGGCTACACCTTC.

This clone has just one count. The V gene is TRBV7-9, the J gene TRBJ1-6; no reliable D call. The germline V and J ends were trimmed by 5 bases and 8 bases, with 13 bases remaining between them. There are 14 residues in the CDR3. Germline CDR1 and CDR2: SEHNR and FQNEAQ (reference sequence). CDR3 bases: TGTGCCAGCAGCCACAACCCCGTCGATTCACCCCTCCACTTT. Amino acid sequence: CASSHNPVDSPLHF.

V is TRBV18 and J is TRBJ2-4; D call uncertain. Trimming stripped 3 bases from V and 1 base from J, with 13 bases between. The CDR3 spans 16 residues. CDR1 and CDR2 (germline): KGHSH, LQKENI. The chain's CDR3 is CASSPEGFLAKNIQYF. The CDR3 DNA sequence: TGTGCCAGCTCACCGGAAGGGTTCTTGGCCAAAAACATTCAGTACTTC.

V usage is TRBV7-2 and J usage is TRBJ2-5, with TRBD2 as a possible D gene (5 bases). This CDR3 contains 13 residues. Trimming left V 5 bases short and J 4 bases short, with 11 bases between. Germline V gene lookup returns CDR1 SGHTA and CDR2 FQGNSA. The CDR3 reads CASSPGVRETQYF. In nucleotides, the CDR3 is TGTGCCAGCAGCCCCGGGGTCCGAGAGACCCAGTACTTC. Based on the CDR3 plus reference TRBV7-2 and TRBJ2-5, the full variable domain is GAGVSQSPSNKVTEKGKDVELRCDPISGHTALYWYRQSLGQGLEFLIYFQGNSAPDKSGLPSDRFSAERTGGSVSTLTIQRTQQEDSAVYLCASSPGVRETQYFGPGTRLLVL.